This T cell receptor (beta chain) was sequenced for a study of blood T cell repertoires in COVID-19. At the level of the study: Sources were T cells, B-cell-depleted T cells, or PBMCs; the material itself was cDNA or gDNA.

The assay was immunoSEQ multiplex PCR, and TCRdb's table has in-frame clones only and misses some. Found here are 150,000 to 200,000 clones, approximately 87% of them singletons; the top ten hold roughly an eighth. Patients of the Seattle cohort, enrolled during active infection, were followed longitudinally. V was shortened by 5 bases and J by 3 bases, with 14 bases between the two germline ends. The CDR3 extends over 15 amino acids. Germline lookup yields CDR1 MDHEN and CDR2 SYDVKM. The clonotype originates from a woman in her 70s with COVID-19, enrolled during active disease. The chain has TRBV28 and TRBJ1-5, with TRBD1 as a possible D gene (6 bases). The specimen was peripheral blood. As DNA, the CDR3 is TGTGCCAGCAGTCAACAGGGTGCCAACAATCAGCCCCAGCATTTT. It encodes CASSQQGANNQPQHF. The full variable domain, rest sourced from reference TRBV28 and TRBJ1-5, is DVKVTQSSRYLVKRTGEKVFLECVQDMDHENMFWYRQDPGLGLRLIYFSYDVKMKEKGDIPEGYSVSREKKERFSLILESASTNQTSMYLCASSQQGANNQPQHFGDGTRLSIL.